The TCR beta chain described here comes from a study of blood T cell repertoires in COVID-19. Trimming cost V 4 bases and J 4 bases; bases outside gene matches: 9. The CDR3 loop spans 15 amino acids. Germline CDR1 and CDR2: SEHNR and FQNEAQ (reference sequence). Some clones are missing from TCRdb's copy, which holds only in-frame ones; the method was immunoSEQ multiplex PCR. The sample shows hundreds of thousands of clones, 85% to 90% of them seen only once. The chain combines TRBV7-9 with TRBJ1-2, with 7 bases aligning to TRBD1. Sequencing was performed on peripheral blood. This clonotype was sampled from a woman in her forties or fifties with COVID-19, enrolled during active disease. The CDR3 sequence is CASSSGTGAVYGYTF. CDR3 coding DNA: TGTGCCAGCAGCTCCGGCACAGGGGCGGTCTATGGCTACACCTTC.